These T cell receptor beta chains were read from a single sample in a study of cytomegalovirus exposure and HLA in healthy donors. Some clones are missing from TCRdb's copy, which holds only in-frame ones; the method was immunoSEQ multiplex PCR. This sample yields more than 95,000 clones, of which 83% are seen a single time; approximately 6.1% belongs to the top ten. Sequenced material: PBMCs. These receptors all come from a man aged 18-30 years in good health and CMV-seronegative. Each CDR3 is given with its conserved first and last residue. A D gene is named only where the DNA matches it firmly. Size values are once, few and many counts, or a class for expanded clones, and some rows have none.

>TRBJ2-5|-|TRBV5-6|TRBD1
TGTGCCAGCAGCGAAGACAGGGGGGAGACCCAGTACTTC
CASSEDRGETQYF
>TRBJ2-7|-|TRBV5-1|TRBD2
TGCGCCAGCAGCTTGGCCGAACTAGCGAATACTGGCGAGCAGTACTTC
CASSLAELANTGEQYF
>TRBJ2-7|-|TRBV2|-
TGTGCCAGCAGAGAGGGAGAAACCTACGAGCAGTACTTC
CASREGETYEQYF
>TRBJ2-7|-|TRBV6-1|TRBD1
TGTGCCAGCAGGGTCCCAGGGGGTGGGCCCTACGAGCAGTACTTC
CASRVPGGGPYEQYF
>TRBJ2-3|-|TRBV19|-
TGTGCCAGTAGAGGGGAAGAGCTGCAATGGGCAGATACGCAGTATTTT
CASRGEELQWADTQYF
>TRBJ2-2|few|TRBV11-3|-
TGTGCCAGCAGCTTTCAGGGCGGCGGGGAGCTGTTTTTT
CASSFQGGGELFF
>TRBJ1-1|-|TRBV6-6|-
TGTGCCAGCAGTTACTCGGTTGGGACAGAAGCTTTCTTT
CASSYSVGTEAFF
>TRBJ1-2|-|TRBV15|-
TGTGCCACCAGCAGGGAGGGGCCCACTAACTATGGCTACACCTTC
CATSREGPTNYGYTF
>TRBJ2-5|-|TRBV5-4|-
TGTGCCAGCAGCTGGAGGGGGGGCCCAGAGACCCAGTACTTC
CASSWRGGPETQYF
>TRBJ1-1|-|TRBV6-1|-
TGTGCCAGCGAGGAGAACACTGAAGCTTTCTTT
CASEENTEAFF
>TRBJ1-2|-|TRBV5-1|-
TGCGCCAGCAGAGAACTCAACTATGGCTACACCTTC
CASRELNYGYTF
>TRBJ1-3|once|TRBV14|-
TGTGCCAGCAGCCAAGACAGGGTCTCCGGAAACACCATATATTTT
CASSQDRVSGNTIYF
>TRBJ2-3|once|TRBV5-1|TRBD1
TGCGCCAGCAGCTTCACAGGGGGCGAGGTAGATACGCAGTATTTT
CASSFTGGEVDTQYF
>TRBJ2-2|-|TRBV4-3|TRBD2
TGCGCCAGCAGCCAAGAGGGTTGGCGGGAGGGACCCACCGGGGAGCTGTTTTTT
CASSQEGWREGPTGELFF
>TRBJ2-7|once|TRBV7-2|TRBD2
TGTGCCAGCAGCTTAACGGGGGGTTATGAGCAGTACTTC
CASSLTGGYEQYF
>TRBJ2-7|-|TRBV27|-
TGTGCCAGCAGTTTATCGTTCATGAGCGTCTACGAGCAGTACTTC
CASSLSFMSVYEQYF
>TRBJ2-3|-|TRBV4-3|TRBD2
TGCGCCAGCAGCCAAGGACTAGCGGATGCAGATACGCAGTATTTT
CASSQGLADADTQYF
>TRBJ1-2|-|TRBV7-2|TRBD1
TGTGCCAGCAGCGACAGGGTTGAGGGCTACACCTTC
CASSDRVEGYTF
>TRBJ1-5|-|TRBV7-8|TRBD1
TGTGCCAGCAGCTTAGGGACAGGGAGTAATCAGCCCCAGCATTTT
CASSLGTGSNQPQHF
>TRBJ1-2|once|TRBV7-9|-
TGTGCCAGCAGCTTCGCCGGGACTAACTATGGCTACACCTTC
CASSFAGTNYGYTF
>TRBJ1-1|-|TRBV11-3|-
TGTGCCAGCAGCTTAGACAGGGTTTTTGTCACTGAAGCTTTCTTT
CASSLDRVFVTEAFF
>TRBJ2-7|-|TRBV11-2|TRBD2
TGTGCCAGCAGCGTAAGCGGGAGAGCTTACGAGCAGTACTTC
CASSVSGRAYEQYF
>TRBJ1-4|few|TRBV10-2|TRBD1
TGCGCCAGCAGGGTGACAGGGGCTCAGAACCTGTTTTTT
CASRVTGAQNLFF
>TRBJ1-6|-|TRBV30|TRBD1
TGTGCCTGGACCACAGGGGCAGGGGCTAATTCACCCCTCCACTTT
CAWTTGAGANSPLHF
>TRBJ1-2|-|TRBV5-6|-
TGTGCCAGCAGCTTGGACATGGGGCAGGACTATGGCTACACCTTC
CASSLDMGQDYGYTF
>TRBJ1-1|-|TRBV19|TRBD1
TGTGCCAGTTGGACAGGGGGCGCGGGCACTGAAGCTTTCTTT
CASWTGGAGTEAFF
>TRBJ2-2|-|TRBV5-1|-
TGCGCCAGCAGCCCGAGGGTCGCTAACACCGGGGAGCTGTTTTTT
CASSPRVANTGELFF
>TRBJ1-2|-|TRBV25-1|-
TGTGCCAGCAGGGGGCCACCGGGGGGTGGCTACACCTTC
CASRGPPGGGYTF
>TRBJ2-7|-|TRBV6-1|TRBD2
TGTGCCAGCAGACGACTAGCGGAAAGCTCCTACGAGCAGTACTTC
CASRRLAESSYEQYF
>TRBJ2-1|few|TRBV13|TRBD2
TGTGCCAGCAGCTCCGGAGCGGGAGTCTTGATCTTC
CASSSGAGVLIF
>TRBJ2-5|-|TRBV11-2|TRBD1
TGTGCCAGCAGCTTAGTAGGGACAGGCTTGGAAGAGCAGTACTTC
CASSLVGTGLEEQYF
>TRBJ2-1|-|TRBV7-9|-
TGTGCCAGCAGCTTTTCGCTTCCGAGCTCCTACAATGAGCAGTTCTTC
CASSFSLPSSYNEQFF
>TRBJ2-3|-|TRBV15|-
TGTGCCACCAGCAGAGATATCGCAGATACGCAGTATTTT
CATSRDIADTQYF
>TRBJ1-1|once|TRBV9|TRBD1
TGTGCCAGCAGTACAGGGGGTGACACTGAAGCTTTCTTT
CASSTGGDTEAFF
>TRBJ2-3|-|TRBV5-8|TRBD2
TGTGCCAGCAGCTTGACTCAATTAGGGGACTATACAGATACGCAGTATTTT
CASSLTQLGDYTDTQYF
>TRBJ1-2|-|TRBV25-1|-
TGTGCCAGCAGTGAATGGGGGGGACATAATGGCTACACCTTC
CASSEWGGHNGYTF
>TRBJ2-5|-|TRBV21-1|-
TGTGCCAGCAGCACTGTGTACAGGCAGTACCAAGAGACCCAGTACTTC
CASSTVYRQYQETQYF
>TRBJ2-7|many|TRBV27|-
TGTGCCAGCAGTTTAGGGCGGGCTTCTACCTACGAGCAGTACTTC
CASSLGRASTYEQYF
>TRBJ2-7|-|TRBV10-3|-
TGTGCCATCAGTGAGCACGGAGGTTACGAGCAGTACTTC
CAISEHGGYEQYF
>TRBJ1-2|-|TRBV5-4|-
TGTGCCAGCAGCTTGGGGGCCAGGGGAGACTATGGCTACACCTTC
CASSLGARGDYGYTF
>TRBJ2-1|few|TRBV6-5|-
TGTGCCACAAATAGCAGGGCCAATGAGCAGTTCTTC
CATNSRANEQFF
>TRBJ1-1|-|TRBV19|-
TGTGCCAGTAGTACGGGCTGGGGGGGAAACACTGAAGCTTTCTTT
CASSTGWGGNTEAFF
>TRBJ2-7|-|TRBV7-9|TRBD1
TGTTCCAGCAGCCACGGACAGGGATGGGAGCAGTACTTC
CSSSHGQGWEQYF
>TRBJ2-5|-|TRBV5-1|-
TGCGCCAGCAGCTACAAAGTGGAGACCCAGTACTTC
CASSYKVETQYF
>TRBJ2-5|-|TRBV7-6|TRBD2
TGTGCCAGCAGCTATAGGGCGGGGGCTAGCGGGACCCAAGTCACCCAGTACTTC
CASSYRAGASGTQVTQYF